This T cell receptor beta chain is drawn from a study of Graves' ophthalmopathy and Graves' hyperthyroidism (dated by TCRdb to 2016 to 2019). For context, the study as a whole: Peripheral blood was collected at initial diagnosis, before any treatment. T-cell repertoires of thyroid tissue and blood were compared in six hyperthyroidism patients. In total, 135 blood samples were TCR-sequenced: some 40 ophthalmopathy, about 75 hyperthyroidism and roughly 17 hyperthyroidism-to-ophthalmopathy patients. To tell Graves' ophthalmopathy apart from Graves' hyperthyroidism, and to predict which patients would progress to ophthalmopathy, the study relied on TCR beta repertoire signatures. For independent validation, a separate cohort was made up of around 19 hyperthyroidism patients plus 17 patients who later progressed from hyperthyroidism to ophthalmopathy. A discovery set of 100 patients (around 40 ophthalmopathy, 55 to 60 stable hyperthyroidism) was enrolled to explore V-J signatures distinguishing ophthalmopathy from hyperthyroidism. The 100 or so discovery patients were divided at random into training and test sets in a 7:3 ratio. Once sampling was done, hyperthyroidism patients were given methimazole at a starting dose of 30 mg daily, while ophthalmopathy patients were given high-dose intravenous methylprednisolone. The investigation overall reported the following: Most of the expanded thyroid clonotypes with a frequency above 0.001 were also detected in blood, and it was suggested that the thyroid immune response may be reflected by blood repertoires. In cross-validation, the 13-signature model distinguished ophthalmopathy from stable hyperthyroidism with just over 85% sensitivity and 81.08% specificity, while in the test set the corresponding values were 80% and 75%. In validation, the model predicted ophthalmopathy progression with nearly 71% sensitivity and 72.22% specificity; some twelve predicted patients were CT-confirmed with GO in a median of about 7.1 months. Sample size was not statistically predetermined, and group allocation was not concealed from the investigators.

Ten or more counts support this clonotype. Its antigen is currently not known. The record has no base qualities; no much larger clone is one base away. CDR1 and CDR2, looked up from the germline V gene, are MNHEY and SVGEGT. V loses 2 bases of germline sequence and J loses 3 bases, and the interval between the two ends is 10 bases. Measured from the cysteine to the phenylalanine, the CDR3 is 14 residues long. The kept DNA is CDR3 alone, 42 bases in frame from the first base. For repertoire sequencing, the TCR beta CDR3 regions were amplified from RNA transcripts. A first-round RT-PCR used HTBI primers with the Qiagen OneStep RT-PCR kit, followed by a second-round multiplex PCR, size selection and purification. Libraries were sequenced on an Illumina HiSeq2000 using paired-end 100 bp reads. In the paper's pipeline: SOAPnuke was used to process the reads, throwing out any read that had adapters, had uncalled bases, had a mean Phred below 15, or lacked an exact constant-primer or identifier match. COPE v1.2.5 was used to merge the high-quality paired reads. Each unique nucleotide sequence was treated as a clonotype, and MiTCR v1.1 was used to align the clonotypes to the IMGT TRB V, D and J references. The analysis was limited to V-J combinations with a frequency above 0.0001, which together covered approximately 99% of the repertoires. For each V-J combination, a TCR clonal expansion and chaos score was defined as F50 clonal expansion divided by the chaos observed in the TCRdist matrix. Welch's t-statistics and random forest were used to reduce features to 10 to 15 V-J combinations, which were fed into a naive Bayes classifier. The Morisita-Horn index was used to measure how similar the thyroid and blood repertoires were. Through fastp at Q25 and MiXCR, TCRdb rebuilt clones from the public reads, retaining in-frame beta chains. Rows matching on CDR3 protein sequence are summarized as one entry with the most common DNA and genes. TCRdb assigned the V and J calls; the authors' analysis was not used. The sample data list some 150,000 distinct CDR3 sequences, and around two fifths of these were observed just once. Of the sample, 8% to 9.5% falls within the top ten clones.

Ophthalmopathy patients had moderately to severely active disease, Clinical Activity Score of at least 3, NOSPECS grade of at least 4, and disease duration under 3 months. Patients with other autoimmune diseases, uncontrolled infections, pregnancy or lactation were excluded. Clinical symptoms, serum thyroxine, TRAb, thyroid ultrasound and orbital computed tomography formed the basis of the diagnosis. Ficoll-Paque density gradient centrifugation was used to isolate PBMCs from about 10 ml of fresh peripheral blood. Total RNA was extracted with Trizol reagent and quality-checked on an Agilent 2100 Bioanalyzer.

The V gene is TRBV6-2 or TRBV6-3 and the J gene is TRBJ1-1; 5 matching bases give a weak D call of TRBD1. The sequencing sample was made of peripheral blood. The receptor comes from a man aged 30-40 years with Graves' ophthalmopathy. Donor details come from another sample of the same person, matched by shared clones. CDR3 region: CASSYPGADTEAFF. Read as DNA, the sequence is TGTGCCAGCAGTTACCCCGGGGCGGACACTGAAGCTTTCTTT.